The clone carrying this T cell receptor beta chain showed up many times. Its antigen remains unidentified. Arm-PCR of CDR3 regions with iRepertoire HTBI primers generated TCR beta libraries. Using its own MiXCR run on the multiplex PCR reads, TCRdb lists one record per CDR3 protein. The sample records around 400,000 distinct CDR3 sequences, roughly 15% being singletons. The time point is: newly diagnosed GD, antithyroid drugs for less than 3 months. Isolated PBMC RNA provided the starting material for the TCR library. Germline trimming cut 3 bases from V and 5 bases from J; bases unmatched to any gene: 18. Germline V gene data show CDR1 as LGHNT and CDR2 as FRNRAP. CDR3 length equals 20 residues. This record belongs to a study of regulatory T cells in long-lasting Graves disease. Study-level information: Newly diagnosed Graves' patients took antithyroid drugs under 3 months.

Study observations and caveats: The study found TRBV28, TRBJ1-2 and TRBJ2-5 favored in persistent disease. Whereas more than 950 public clonotypes were shared by new patients, persistent patients shared more, at a few thousand.

These data also featured in a second study, about T cells in Graves' hyperthyroidism and ophthalmopathy. As that report states: Among thyroid clonotypes expanded above 0.001, most also appeared in blood.

This sequence joins TRBV12-5 and TRBJ2-1, with 11 bases aligning to TRBD2. This sequence was found in a middle-aged woman with Graves disease. The material sequenced was peripheral blood mononuclear cells (PBMCs), taken at new diagnosis, from a patient treated with antithyroid drugs. The DNA of the CDR3 is TGTGCTAGTGGTTTTCAATTGGAACTAGCGGGAGCCCAATGGGACAATGAGCAGTTCTTC. Translation gives CASGFQLELAGAQWDNEQFF.